One sample yielded the 15 T cell receptor beta chains listed below, sequenced in a study of T cells in Graves' hyperthyroidism and ophthalmopathy. Amplification of TCR beta CDR3 regions used RNA as the template. A set of HTBI primers served as the primers for a first-round RT-PCR of the TCR CDR3. TCRdb fed the multiplex PCR reads into MiXCR, producing one record per CDR3 protein. The table lists about 640,000 distinct CDR3 sequences, less than 45% of them singletons. Sequencing used peripheral blood or thyroid tissue (not recorded which). The receptors were gathered from an adult man with Graves' disease, either hyperthyroidism or ophthalmopathy (not recorded which).

As DNA, the CDR3 is TGCAGTGCTGGATACCCCGGGGGGGGTGACGAGACCCAGTACTTC. Its protein is CSAGYPGGGDETQYF. The J gene is TRBJ2-5, the V gene TRBV20-1; 8 nucleotides align to TRBD2. Germline V gene data show CDR1 as DFQATT and CDR2 as SNEGSKA (reference sequence). Trimming removed 5 bases from V and 5 bases from J; junction bases left unmatched: 13. This CDR3 has 15 residues.

The chain combines TRBV5-4 with TRBJ2-5, with 10 bases that match TRBD2. V gave up 9 bases and J gave up 0 bases; unmatched junction bases: 5. There are 14 residues in the CDR3. Germline assignment: CDR1 SGHNT and CDR2 YYREEE (reference sequence). The CDR3 coding sequence is TGTGCCACCCGCCTAGCGGGGGACCAAGAGACCCAGTACTTC. The encoded protein is CATRLAGDQETQYF.

This clonotype was counted ten times or more. This chain joins TRBV5-1 and TRBJ1-2; D remains unclear. The CDR3 is 14 residues long. Trimming removed 0 bases from V and 8 bases from J, with 14 bases in between. The germline CDR1 and CDR2 sequences are SGHRS and YFSETQ. The DNA for the CDR3 is TGCGCCAGCAGCTTGGAGGGAGCGGCGGGGGGCTACACCTTC. Protein product: CASSLEGAAGGYTF.

This chain uses TRBV15 with TRBJ1-5, with a tentative D call TRBD1 (5 bases). The ends were cut back, 0 bases at V and 7 bases at J, with 13 bases in the middle. The V gene's germline CDR1 is LNHNV and CDR2 YYDKDF (reference sequence). The CDR3 spans 15 residues. This CDR3 is CATSRDTTEGQPQHF. The CDR3, as DNA: TGTGCCACCAGCAGAGATACAACGGAGGGGCAGCCCCAGCATTTT.

This clonotype appeared many times. V usage is TRBV29-1 and J usage is TRBJ1-1; a weak D match, TRBD1 (5 bases). Trimming shortened V by 7 bases and J by 7 bases, and 7 bases separated the two germline ends. The CDR3 loop spans 9 amino acids. CDR1 and CDR2 (germline): SQVTM, ANQGSEA. In nucleotides, the CDR3 is TGCAGCGCGGGACTTGAAGCTTTCTTT. Residues: CSAGLEAFF.

This sequence joins TRBV20-1 and TRBJ1-1; tentatively, D is TRBD1 (6 bases). Per germline, CDR1 DFQATT and CDR2 SNEGSKA (reference sequence). Trimming left V 2 bases short and J 1 base short, with 11 bases between. The length of the CDR3 is 14 residues. In nucleotides, the CDR3 is TGCAGTGCTAGAAAGGGGGGGGGGAACACTGAAGCTTTCTTT. Protein product: CSARKGGGNTEAFF.

V is TRBV3-1 and J is TRBJ2-3, with 10 bases aligning to TRBD1. The CDR3 extends over 16 amino acids. The V gene's germline CDR1 is LGHDT and CDR2 YNNKEL (reference sequence). With V trimmed by 3 bases and J by 4 bases, 7 bases remained unmatched. Here the CDR3 DNA reads TGTGCCAGCAGCCATACCGGACAGGGGGTCGCAGATACGCAGTATTTT. This translates into CASSHTGQGVADTQYF.

On this clonotype itself: Given a much more abundant clone one base away, this may be a read error. V usage is TRBV7-3 and J usage is TRBJ1-5; D call uncertain. Per germline, CDR1 SGHTA and CDR2 FQGTGA. CDR3 size: 14 residues. V was cut by 5 bases and J by 4 bases, with 12 bases left in between. CDR3 sequence: CASSGAQINQPQHF. Here the CDR3 DNA reads TGTGCCAGCAGCGGCGCACAGATTAATCAGCCCCAGCATTTT. The complete variable domain, with remaining parts taken from reference TRBV7-3 and TRBJ1-5, reads GAGVSQTPSNKVTEKGKYVELRCDPISGHTALYWYRQSLGQGPEFLIYFQGTGAADDSGLPNDRFFAVRPEGSVSTLKIQRTERGDSAVYLCASSGAQINQPQHFGDGTRLSIL.

This clonotype was counted ten times or more. This chain links TRBV7-2 with TRBJ1-5, with D unresolved. Germline CDR1 SGHTA, CDR2 FQGNSA. The ends were cut back, 3 bases at V and 3 bases at J, with 6 bases in the middle. The CDR3 is made up of 13 amino acids. The CDR3 bases are TGTGCCAGCAGCTTTCGTCCCAATCAGCCCCAGCATTTT. It codes for CASSFRPNQPQHF.

This sequence joins TRBV7-9 and TRBJ2-3; maybe TRBD2 (5 bases). Trimming took off 5 bases at V and 5 bases at J, with 11 bases between the two ends. The germline gives CDR1 SEHNR, CDR2 FQNEAQ (reference sequence). This CDR3 has 13 amino acids. DNA of the CDR3: TGTGCCAGCAGCACCGGACTCGAAGATACGCAGTATTTT. Protein: CASSTGLEDTQYF.

The chain employs TRBV2 and TRBJ2-2; D gene uncertain. Germline CDR1 SNHLY, CDR2 FYNNEI. The CDR3 has 15 amino acids. Trimming stripped 4 bases from V and 4 bases from J, with 13 bases between. In DNA form, the CDR3 reads TGTGCCAGCAGTGCTATGACAAGCCCCACCGGGGAGCTGTTTTTT. Its protein product is CASSAMTSPTGELFF.

In regard to this clonotype: This may arise from a read error, as a much more abundant clone is one base away. V is TRBV7-9 and J is TRBJ1-1; D is unresolved. The V gene's germline CDR1 is SEHNR and CDR2 FQNEAQ (reference sequence). This CDR3 spans 15 amino acids. V was trimmed by 4 bases and J by 4 bases, leaving 16 bases between them. Here the CDR3 reads CASSSPGGMSTEAFF. DNA for the CDR3: TGTGCCAGCAGCTCACCGGGAGGGATGAGCACTGAAGCTTTCTTT. Full variable domain (missing parts from reference TRBV7-9 and TRBJ1-1): DTGVSQNPRHKITKRGQNVTFRCDPISEHNRLYWYRQTLGQGPEFLTYFQNEAQLEKSRLLSDRFSAERPKGSFSTLEIQRTEQGDSAMYLCASSSPGGMSTEAFFGQGTRLTVV.

The count of this clonotype is one. This chain uses TRBV20-1 with TRBJ1-1, with D unclear. V lost 4 bases, J lost 11 bases, and 17 bases lay in between. This CDR3 is built from 12 residues. CDR1 and CDR2 (germline): DFQATT, SNEGSKA (reference sequence). Written as DNA, the CDR3 is TGCAGTGCTAAAAGGGAAGCAGCTTACGCTTTCTTT. Translation: CSAKREAAYAFF.

V and J are TRBV13 and TRBJ1-1, with D hard to call. The CDR3 sequence is 13 residues long. The V end lost 9 bases, the J end lost 0 bases, and 11 bases lay between the germline ends. In germline, CDR1 is PRHDT, CDR2 FYEKMQ (reference sequence). DNA for the CDR3: TGTGCCAGTACATACCCTATGAACACTGAAGCTTTCTTT. Encoded protein: CASTYPMNTEAFF. Combining the CDR3 with reference TRBV13 and TRBJ1-1 gives the whole variable domain AAGVIQSPRHLIKEKRETATLKCYPIPRHDTVYWYQQGPGQDPQFLISFYEKMQSDKGSIPDRFSAQQFSDYHSELNMSSLELGDSALYFCASTYPMNTEAFFGQGTRLTVV.

This clonotype has only a few counts. The chain links TRBV2 to TRBJ1-2; tentative D call: TRBD1 (5 bases). The germline V gene has CDR1 SNHLY and CDR2 FYNNEI. This CDR3 region has 12 residues. Trimming stripped 5 bases from V and 8 bases from J, with 12 bases between. This chain's CDR3 is CASSSSGRGYTF. The CDR3 DNA reads TGTGCCAGCAGTTCCTCAGGGCGAGGCTACACCTTC.